This T cell receptor beta chain was retrieved from a study of human T cells and chemical hapten exposure. As for time point: patch test 2, 6 weeks after DPC sensitization. Treatment denoted: therapeutic diphenylcyclopropenone sensitization with weekly scalp DPC. Trimming at V came to 1 base and at J to 1 base, leaving 9 bases not matched to a gene. This CDR3 spans 17 amino acids. Germline V gene data show CDR1 as MGHRA and CDR2 as YSYEKL. This clonotype came up a few times. Its antigen is unidentified. Study-wide results and caveats: Patch test scores rose with PT1 expanded TCR counts, a positive correlation. Healthy individuals' immune responses may differ from those of donors, who had alopecia.

TCRdb itself ran the RACE reads through MiXCR, one entry per CDR3 protein. Among over 100,000 distinct CDR3 sequences listed, roughly 9% were seen once. Sequencing used whole blood, obtained in connection with sensitization to the hapten diphenylcyclopropenone (DPC). This sequence originates from a woman between 35 and 50 years old with alopecia areata. Some clones in this sample may be carry-over from other donors' samples. The chain employs TRBV4-1 and TRBJ1-1, with TRBD1 identical over 7 bases. This CDR3 reads CASSQATGETWNTEAFF. CDR3 nucleotide sequence: TGCGCCAGCAGCCAAGCCACAGGGGAAACCTGGAACACTGAAGCTTTCTTT.